The clone carrying this TCR beta chain appeared a single time. All of the donors resided in Nashville, Tennessee, and each was a Caucasian adult. The V gene's germline CDR1 is MNHNS and CDR2 SASEGT. V was pared by 6 bases and J by 5 bases, with 3 bases of the junction left unmatched. This CDR3 contains 14 residues. The data originate from a study of shared clonotypes between healthy human individuals. The method was immunoSEQ multiplex PCR; TCRdb's version includes in-frame clones alone and lacks a portion of them. The sample contains roughly 1,000,000 clones, about 84% of which appear only once. Specimen: memory CD4+ T cells from PBMCs. Subset in this sample: CD45RA-negative fraction. The chain recombines TRBV6-1 with TRBJ2-2; 10 nucleotides agree with TRBD2. The clonotype comes from a man between 18 and 29 years old in good health. Some clones in this sample may be carry-over from other donors' samples. The CDR3 loop reads CASRSGRETGELFF. DNA of the CDR3: TGTGCCAGCAGGAGCGGGAGGGAGACCGGGGAGCTGTTTTTT.